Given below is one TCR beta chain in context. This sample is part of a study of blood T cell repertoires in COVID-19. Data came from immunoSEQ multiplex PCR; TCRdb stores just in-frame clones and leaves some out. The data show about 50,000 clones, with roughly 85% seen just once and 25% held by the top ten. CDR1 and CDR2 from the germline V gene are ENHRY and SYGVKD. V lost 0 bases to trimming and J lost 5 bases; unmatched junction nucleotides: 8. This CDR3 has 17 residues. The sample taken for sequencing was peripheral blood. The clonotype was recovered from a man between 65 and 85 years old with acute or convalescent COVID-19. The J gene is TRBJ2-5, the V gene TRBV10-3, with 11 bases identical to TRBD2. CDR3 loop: CAISESGSGGASETQYF. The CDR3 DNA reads TGTGCCATCAGTGAGTCAGGTAGCGGGGGGGCTTCGGAGACCCAGTACTTC.